The next 2 T cell receptor beta chains were all read from a single sample in a study of blood T cell repertoires in COVID-19. Repertoires were generated with immunoSEQ multiplex PCR, while TCRdb's copy carries only in-frame clones and drops some. The sample records roughly 200,000 clones, 70% to 90% being singletons. The specimen was PBMCs or T cells enriched from blood (not recorded which). The origin of the receptors is a woman between 25 and 40 years old who had been exposed to COVID-19.

This rearrangement joins TRBV3-1 (or the pseudogene TRBV3-2) to TRBJ2-5, with 8 bases lining up with TRBD2. Per the germline V gene, CDR1 is LGHDT and CDR2 is YNNKEL (reference sequence). The V segment lost 6 bases and the J segment 2 bases; nucleotides outside the gene matches: 5. The CDR3 spans 14 residues. CDR3 nucleotide sequence: TGTGCCAGCAGGTATAGCGGGGCACAAGAGACCCAGTACTTC. It encodes CASRYSGAQETQYF.

The chain's CDR3 is CASSKSLTGLRYGYTF. The CDR3 nucleotides read TGTGCCAGCAGCAAAAGCTTGACGGGATTAAGGTATGGCTACACCTTC. The chain combines TRBV21-1 with TRBJ1-2. TRBV21-1 is marked as a pseudogene. The CDR3 runs 16 residues.